The 6 T cell receptor beta chains reported below all come from one sample, sequenced in a study of CD8 T cells in Susac syndrome. Random hexamers were used to reverse transcribe an amount of 0.5 to 1 ug RNA. MiXCR, applied by TCRdb to the immunoSEQ multiplex PCR reads, yields one record per CDR3 protein. This sample has 150,000 to 200,000 distinct CDR3 sequences, with roughly 95% found just once. Sample: CD4+ T cells from PBMCs. The source of these receptors is a human donor with multiple sclerosis.

The V call is TRBV19, the J call TRBJ1-6, with D unresolved. Germline loops: CDR1 LNHDA, CDR2 SQIVND (reference sequence). The ends were cut back, 5 bases at V and 4 bases at J, with 6 bases in the middle. This CDR3 has 13 residues. The CDR3 nucleotides read TGTGCCAGTAGTCGGTCGTATAATTCACCCCTCCACTTT. It encodes CASSRSYNSPLHF. The entire variable domain, with the rest obtained from reference TRBV19 and TRBJ1-6, is as follows: DGGITQSPKYLFRKEGQNVTLSCEQNLNHDAMYWYRQDPGQGLRLIYYSQIVNDFQKGDIAEGYSVSREKKESFPLTVTSAQKNPTAFYLCASSRSYNSPLHFGNGTRLTVT.

The chain carries TRBV20-1 and TRBJ2-1; TRBD1 aligns across 12 bases. This CDR3 is built from 13 residues. J lost 8 bases, V lost 5 bases, and 4 bases had no gene match. Germline CDR1 and CDR2: DFQATT and SNEGSKA (reference sequence). CDR3 in DNA: TGCAGTGCTGGGGACAGGGGGCTCGATGAGCAGTTCTTC. This sequence encodes CSAGDRGLDEQFF.

This chain links TRBV7-3 with TRBJ2-3; D is perhaps TRBD2 (6 bases). Germline CDR1 and CDR2: SGHTA and FQGTGA. The CDR3 is made up of 20 amino acids. V lost 5 bases and J lost 0, with 27 bases in between. The CDR3 DNA reads as TGTGCCAGCAGCCTACTTCCCGGGACGGGACTCTTATCTAGCACAGATACGCAGTATTTT. Residues: CASSLLPGTGLLSSTDTQYF.

The chain joins TRBV11-1 to TRBJ2-4; 7 bases match TRBD1. Germline CDR1 and CDR2: SGHAT and FQDESV (reference sequence). This CDR3 comprises 13 residues. Trimming took 5 bases from V and 15 from J; bases not matched to a gene: 13. CDR3 coding DNA: TGTGCCAGCAGCCCCGCTTCCAGGGGGACCTTGTACTTC. This encodes CASSPASRGTLYF.

The CDR3 coding sequence is TGCAGTGCTAGGGTCAGTCTCATGAACACTGAAGCTTTCTTT. Its translation is CSARVSLMNTEAFF. The V call is TRBV20-1, the J call TRBJ1-1; D not certain. CDR1 is DFQATT, CDR2 SNEGSKA, per germline (reference sequence). CDR3 size: 14 residues. The V end lost 3 bases, the J end lost 0 bases, and 11 bases lay between the germline ends.

V is TRBV15 and J is TRBJ2-1; TRBD1 agrees at 9 bases. Germline CDR1 is LNHNV and CDR2 is YYDKDF (reference sequence). V dropped 0 bases and J dropped 5; count of bases not matched to a gene: 5. The CDR3 consists of 16 residues. DNA of the CDR3: TGTGCCACCAGCAGAGATCGGACAGGGGTGAACAATGAGCAGTTCTTC. Translating gives CATSRDRTGVNNEQFF.